This TCR beta chain was observed in a study of blood T cells in healthy people across ages. This clonotype has only a few counts. Its target is not known. This CDR3 comprises 14 residues. The germline V gene has CDR1 SGHTA and CDR2 FQGNSA. Findings and caveats of the study: Both higher diversity and more naive CD4+ cells marked long-lived donors when set against aged donors.

The use of a sample-barcoded 5' primer and a J-beta primer mix characterized a second PCR of roughly 6 to 12 cycles. A single record per CDR3 protein comes from TCRdb applying MiXCR to the 5' RACE reads. The repertoire holds more than 650,000 distinct CDR3 sequences, with around a fifth as singletons. The chain employs TRBV7-2 and TRBJ2-5, with TRBD1 matching 9 bases. The J call is uncertain, as TRBJ2-1 better fits the DNA end. The source is a man between 65 and 80 years old in good health. The sequenced sample consisted of blood. CDR3 nucleotides: TGTGCCAGCAGCCCCGACAGGGGGATTGTTAATCAGTTCTTC. Its protein is CASSPDRGIVNQFF.